Below, 30 T cell receptor beta chains from the same sample are listed, as sequenced in a study of graft-versus-host responses after intestinal transplantation. Some clones are missing from TCRdb's copy, which holds only in-frame ones; the method was immunoSEQ multiplex PCR. Of some 70,000 clones detected, 80% to 90% appear once; the ten largest clones hold about 8%. No antigen has been identified for these receptors. This specimen was unstimulated CD8+ T cells sorted from spleen or lymph node cells, taken before transplant. The receptors were sampled from a human donor who was the organ donor for an intestinal transplant.

V gene TRBV28 combines with J gene TRBJ2-7, with D unclear. This CDR3 comprises 13 residues. Trimming removed 6 bases at V and 2 bases at J, with 11 bases between. The germline V gene encodes CDR1 MDHEN and CDR2 SYDVKM. CDR3 sequence: CASSTLGTYEQYF. DNA for the CDR3: TGTGCCAGCAGCACTTTGGGTACCTACGAGCAGTACTTC.

The table lists this clone with a few counts. The chain links TRBV4-1 to TRBJ1-2; 7 nucleotides agree with TRBD1. Germline trimming cut 4 bases from V and 5 bases from J; bases unmatched to any gene: 10. The CDR3 covers 15 residues. Germline V gives CDR1 MGHRA, CDR2 YSYEKL. DNA of the CDR3: TGCGCCAGCAGCCCCGAGGGGGCCGGGGGGTATGGCTACACCTTC. Amino acids: CASSPEGAGGYGYTF.

This chain uses TRBV27 with TRBJ2-1; D is ambiguous. Germline CDR1 MNHEY, CDR2 SMNVEV (reference sequence). V lost 5 bases to trimming and J lost 3 bases, with 11 bases between them. There are 14 residues in the CDR3. In DNA, the CDR3 is TGTGCCAGCAGTCTCCATCCCTACTACAATGAGCAGTTCTTC. Translating gives CASSLHPYYNEQFF.

V usage is TRBV5-6 and J usage is TRBJ1-4, with D maybe TRBD1 (5 bases). This CDR3 has 16 residues. V lost 3 bases and J 3 bases, leaving 15 bases between the germline ends. Looked up from germline, CDR1 is SGHDT and CDR2 is YYEEEE. This chain's CDR3 is CASSSSSRAANEKLFF. Written as DNA, the CDR3 is TGTGCCAGCAGCTCATCTTCCAGGGCGGCTAATGAAAAACTGTTTTTT.

This clone was seen just once. The chain employs TRBV14 and TRBJ1-1, with TRBD1 matching over 7 bases. Per the germline V gene, CDR1 is SGHDN and CDR2 is FVKESK. J gave up 6 bases and V 1 base, and 14 bases lay outside the gene matches. This CDR3 is 17 amino acids long. The CDR3 reads CASSQGDPTGIAAEAFF. DNA of the CDR3: TGTGCCAGCAGCCAAGGCGACCCGACAGGGATTGCCGCTGAAGCTTTCTTT.

The V gene is TRBV6-5, the J gene TRBJ1-6; D is undetermined. Trimming left V 4 bases short and J 0 bases short, with 10 bases between. The germline V gene encodes CDR1 MNHEY and CDR2 SVGAGI. The CDR3 length is 16 residues. CDR3 nucleotides: TGTGCCAGCAGTTCCCCACGGAGCTCCTATAATTCACCCCTCCACTTT. It is translated as CASSSPRSSYNSPLHF.

The rearrangement links TRBV9 to TRBJ1-5; 9 positions match TRBD1. The trim removed 3 bases at V and 2 bases at J, leaving 3 bases unmatched. This CDR3 contains 15 residues. CDR1 and CDR2 from the germline V gene are SGDLS and YYNGEE. DNA of the CDR3: TGTGCCAGCAGCGCGGGACAGGGTGGCAATCAGCCCCAGCATTTT. The encoded protein is CASSAGQGGNQPQHF.

This clone was counted once. V is TRBV30 and J is TRBJ2-7; D gene unclear. The CDR3 contains 13 residues. V lost 5 bases to trimming and J lost 0 bases, with 11 bases between them. Germline assignment: CDR1 GTSNPN and CDR2 SVGIG (reference sequence). The CDR3 here is CAWLEPVSYEQYF. The CDR3 nucleotides are TGTGCCTGGCTTGAGCCAGTCTCCTACGAGCAGTACTTC.

In its sample, this clone was seen once. The V call is TRBV5-1, the J call TRBJ2-3; a weak D match, TRBD2 (6 bases). Trimming left V 0 bases short and J 4 bases short, with 18 bases between. CDR3 size: 17 residues. Germline V CDR1 and CDR2: SGHRS, YFSETQ. The chain's CDR3 is CASSLEKYGTFSDTQYF. For the CDR3, the DNA is TGCGCCAGCAGCTTGGAAAAATACGGGACTTTCTCAGATACGCAGTATTTT. The variable domain in full, with the rest retrieved from reference TRBV5-1 and TRBJ2-3, is KAGVTQTPRYLIKTRGQQVTLSCSPISGHRSVSWYQQTPGQGLQFLFEYFSETQRNKGNFPGRFSGRQFSNSRSEMNVSTLELGDSALYLCASSLEKYGTFSDTQYFGPGTRLTVL.

The V and J genes are TRBV10-3 and TRBJ1-1; tentatively, D is TRBD1 (6 bases). The length of the CDR3 is 17 residues. CDR1 and CDR2 (germline): ENHRY, SYGVKD. V lost 3 bases, J lost 0 bases, and 17 bases lay in between. The CDR3 region is CAISDGGRSLLNTEAFF. CDR3 nucleotide sequence: TGTGCCATCAGTGATGGGGGGCGCTCTCTCTTGAACACTGAAGCTTTCTTT.

The chain couples TRBV27 to TRBJ1-5, with D unclear. This CDR3 spans 13 amino acids. The V end was cut by 5 bases, the J end by 12 bases, with 17 bases between. CDR1 MNHEY and CDR2 SMNVEV come from the germline V gene (reference sequence). This CDR3 reads CASSTAVTQRQHF. For the CDR3, the DNA is TGTGCCAGCAGTACGGCCGTTACTCAACGCCAGCATTTT.

V gene TRBV5-5 combines with J gene TRBJ2-1; 8 bases match TRBD1. The CDR3 runs 19 residues. Germline V lookup: CDR1 SGHKS, CDR2 YYEKEE (reference sequence). Unmatched junction bases numbered 21, after V lost 4 bases and J lost 6 bases. The DNA of the CDR3 is TGTGCCAGCAGCACCCGGACAGGGAACAAACCTCTCCTCAGCAATGAGCAGTTCTTC. Protein: CASSTRTGNKPLLSNEQFF.

V gene TRBV7-9 combines with J gene TRBJ1-1; D not certain. CDR1 is SEHNR, CDR2 FQNEAQ, per germline (reference sequence). Trimming removed 5 bases from V and 3 bases from J, with 16 bases in between. The CDR3 is made up of 15 amino acids. The CDR3 reads CASSQFDPFYTEAFF. The CDR3 DNA is TGTGCCAGCAGCCAATTCGACCCATTTTACACTGAAGCTTTCTTT.

The rearrangement links TRBV12-5 to TRBJ2-2; D may be TRBD1 or TRBD2 (7 bases each). Per the germline V gene, CDR1 is LGHNT and CDR2 is FRNRAP. Trimming stripped 4 bases from V and 5 bases from J, with 14 bases between. The CDR3 consists of 15 residues. CDR3 coding DNA: TGTGCTAGTGGTTCAAGACAGGGAGGGACCGGGGAGCTGTTTTTT. Its translation is CASGSRQGGTGELFF.

The chain combines TRBV5-6 with TRBJ1-5; D is unresolved. The germline V and J ends were trimmed by 2 bases and 5 bases, with 14 bases remaining between them. This CDR3 spans 15 amino acids. In germline, CDR1 is SGHDT, CDR2 YYEEEE. CDR3 in amino acids: CASSLSGWVDQPQHF. DNA for the CDR3: TGTGCCAGCAGCTTAAGTGGTTGGGTTGATCAGCCCCAGCATTTT.

The chain couples TRBV5-4 to TRBJ2-3, with D unresolved. Trimming left V 1 base short and J 5 bases short, with 14 bases between. CDR3 length: 15 residues. In germline, CDR1 is SGHNT, CDR2 YYREEE (reference sequence). The CDR3 bases are TGTGCCAGCAGCTTGTTAGGACCTCCGCGAGATACGCAGTATTTT. Translating it yields CASSLLGPPRDTQYF. Full variable domain (outside the CDR3, taken from reference TRBV5-4 and TRBJ2-3): ETGVTQSPTHLIKTRGQQVTLRCSSQSGHNTVSWYQQALGQGPQFIFQYYREEENGRGNFPPRFSGLQFPNYSSELNVNALELDDSALYLCASSLLGPPRDTQYFGPGTRLTVL.

The chain carries TRBV5-6 and TRBJ1-4; 9 nucleotides line up with TRBD1. Per germline, CDR1 SGHDT and CDR2 YYEEEE. The CDR3 contains 17 residues. The ends lost 0 bases at V and 6 bases at J; junction bases unmatched: 9. The CDR3 region is CASSLALNRGLDEKLFF. In DNA form, the CDR3 reads TGTGCCAGCAGCTTGGCCTTGAACAGGGGGCTGGATGAAAAACTGTTTTTT.

V usage is TRBV19 and J usage is TRBJ2-3; unclear D gene. Trimming cost V 4 bases and J 4 bases, with 12 bases left between them. The CDR3 is 14 amino acids. The germline V gene encodes CDR1 LNHDA and CDR2 SQIVND (reference sequence). Here the CDR3 reads CASSRGPLPDTQYF. CDR3 bases: TGTGCCAGTAGTAGGGGTCCCCTCCCAGATACGCAGTATTTT.

A word on this clone: Compared with germline, one end of the junction differs, possibly owing to a read error. CDR3 residues: CASSIDQETQYF. The CDR3 nucleotides are TGTGCCAGCAGCATAGACCAAGAGACCCAGTACTTC. The rearrangement uses TRBV11-3 and TRBJ2-5, with D unclear. CDR1 SGHNT and CDR2 YENEEA come from the germline V gene. The CDR3 contains 12 residues.

This chain uses TRBV4-2 with TRBJ1-1; perhaps TRBD1 as D (6 bases). Germline CDR1 is LGHNA and CDR2 is YNFKEQ. The V end was cut by 0 bases, the J end by 4 bases, with 15 bases between. The CDR3 sequence is 16 residues long. Written as DNA, the CDR3 is TGTGCCAGCAGCCAAGATCCCCAGGGGCGGAGCACTGAAGCTTTCTTT. Encoded protein: CASSQDPQGRSTEAFF.

The chain recombines TRBV19 with TRBJ2-1, with D perhaps TRBD1 (6 bases). Germline CDR1 is LNHDA and CDR2 is SQIVND (reference sequence). CDR3 size: 15 residues. The germline V and J ends were trimmed by 0 bases and 7 bases, with 13 bases remaining between them. CDR3: CASSIDLWGQNEQFF. The CDR3 DNA sequence: TGTGCCAGTAGTATAGATCTATGGGGGCAAAATGAGCAGTTCTTC.

The table lists this clone with a count of one. The chain is built from TRBV30 and TRBJ1-2; weak D call: TRBD1 (6 bases). CDR3 length: 11 residues. Germline V gene sequence: CDR1 GTSNPN, CDR2 SVGIG (reference sequence). V dropped 2 bases and J dropped 9 bases, with 10 bases sitting between them. The CDR3 spells CAWSWGPSYTF. The CDR3 DNA follows: TGTGCCTGGAGTTGGGGGCCGAGCTACACCTTC.

The genes are TRBV14 and TRBJ2-7, with a weak D call TRBD1 (6 bases). The CDR3 consists of 13 residues. The V end lost 5 bases, the J end lost 3 bases, and 11 bases lay between the germline ends. In germline, CDR1 is SGHDN, CDR2 FVKESK. The CDR3 loop reads CASSEGVGYEQYF. CDR3 in DNA: TGTGCCAGCAGCGAGGGGGTGGGCTACGAGCAGTACTTC.

Here the CDR3 reads CASSEGQGAFSETQYF. The CDR3 coding sequence is TGTGCCAGCAGTGAAGGACAGGGGGCGTTTTCAGAGACCCAGTACTTC. V and J are TRBV6-1 and TRBJ2-5; 10 bases are a match to TRBD1. V lost 1 base, J lost 4 bases, and 6 bases stayed unmatched. In germline, CDR1 is MNHNS, CDR2 SASEGT. The CDR3 extends over 16 amino acids.

This clone was observed a single time. V usage is TRBV7-9 and J usage is TRBJ1-2; D not resolved. Germline CDR1 reads SEHNR; CDR2 reads FQNEAQ (reference sequence). With 8 bases removed from V and 2 bases from J, the gap between germline ends came to 15 bases. The CDR3 is 14 amino acids. CDR3 protein: CASDRPVQNYGYTF. For the CDR3, the DNA is TGTGCCAGCGACCGTCCGGTACAGAACTATGGCTACACCTTC.

The chain is built from TRBV2 and TRBJ2-1; no clear D. Trimming removed 3 bases from V and 0 bases from J, with 15 bases in between. CDR3 length equals 17 residues. Germline V gives CDR1 SNHLY, CDR2 FYNNEI. The CDR3 DNA is TGTGCCAGCAGTGACTCTAGTAGGGCCCCCTCCTACAATGAGCAGTTCTTC. This encodes CASSDSSRAPSYNEQFF.

Only a few counts were recorded for this clone. This chain joins TRBV28 and TRBJ1-5; D remains unclear. V lost 8 bases and J 6 bases, leaving 8 bases between the germline ends. Germline CDR1 MDHEN, CDR2 SYDVKM. The CDR3 is 11 amino acids. The CDR3 is CASSGSQPQHF. The CDR3 region has the DNA TGTGCCAGCTCGGGGAGTCAGCCCCAGCATTTT.

The chain recombines TRBV12-5 with TRBJ1-2; D is uncertain. V lost 1 base and J 4 bases, leaving 10 bases between the germline ends. Germline assignment: CDR1 LGHNT and CDR2 FRNRAP. This CDR3 is built from 14 residues. CDR3 region: CASGLGGSGYGYTF. The DNA for the CDR3 is TGTGCTAGTGGTTTGGGGGGTTCGGGCTATGGCTACACCTTC.

For this clone: At one of its ends the junction is not consistent with the germline gene, which may arise from a read error. The chain is built from TRBV5-1 and TRBJ2-5; a possible D gene is TRBD1 (5 bases). The germline CDR1 and CDR2 sequences are SGHRS and YFSETQ. The CDR3 is 14 residues long. DNA of the CDR3: TGCGCCAGCAGCTCGCTAGACAGCCAAGAGATCCAGTACTTC. This gives the protein CASSSLDSQEIQYF.

The chain combines TRBV5-3 with TRBJ2-7; D unclear. TRBV5-3 is an ORF, and what it does is uncertain. CDR3 length: 14 residues. V was pared by 6 bases and J by 0 bases, with 13 bases between. CDR3 sequence (DNA): TGTGCCAGAATCGTCTCTCGATGCTCCTACGAGCAGTACTTC. Translating it yields CARIVSRCSYEQYF.